These T cell receptor beta chains were read from a single sample in a study of T cells in localized non-small cell lung cancer. Clones were sequenced by immunoSEQ multiplex PCR, and TCRdb holds only the in-frame ones, with some missing. The sample holds about 33,000 clones, 80% seen once. The sequenced sample was peripheral blood, obtained before any cancer treatment. These receptors came from an older male donor with stage III squamous cell lung carcinoma. Each CDR3 is given with its conserved first and last residue. Each record gives: V gene, J gene, D gene, clone size, CDR3 protein, CDR3 DNA. A D gene is named only where the DNA matches it firmly. Some rows mark clone size as missing; the rest say once, few, many or name a class of expanded clone.

V: TRBV9
J: TRBJ2-5
D: TRBD2
size: -
CDR3: CASSSTRLAGGPRETQYF
DNA: TGTGCCAGCAGCTCAACTAGACTAGCGGGAGGGCCCCGGGAGACCCAGTACTTC

V: TRBV19
J: TRBJ2-1
D: TRBD1
size: -
CDR3: CASSSLDRGPYNEQFF
DNA: TGTGCCAGTAGTTCACTGGACAGGGGGCCCTACAATGAGCAGTTCTTC

V: TRBV29-1
J: TRBJ1-6
D: TRBD1
size: -
CDR3: CSVKDRGNSPLHF
DNA: TGCAGCGTTAAGGACAGGGGGAATTCACCCCTCCACTTT

V: TRBV7-6
J: TRBJ1-6
D: TRBD1
size: -
CDR3: CASSDTGDYNSPLHF
DNA: TGTGCCAGCAGCGACACAGGGGATTACAATTCACCCCTCCACTTT

V: TRBV28
J: TRBJ1-1
D: -
size: -
CDR3: CASRTGQMNTEAFF
DNA: TGTGCCAGCAGGACGGGGCAAATGAACACTGAAGCTTTCTTT

V: TRBV10-2
J: TRBJ1-4
D: -
size: -
CDR3: CASSDIRGHGGEKLFF
DNA: TGCGCCAGCAGTGATATTAGGGGACATGGGGGTGAAAAACTGTTTTTT

V: TRBV7-9
J: TRBJ2-1
D: -
size: few
CDR3: CASSFTRVRAYNEQFF
DNA: TGTGCCAGCAGCTTTACAAGGGTACGGGCCTACAATGAGCAGTTCTTC

V: TRBV28
J: TRBJ2-1
D: -
size: once
CDR3: CASSFGSRTEQFF
DNA: TGTGCCAGCAGTTTTGGGTCGAGGACAGAGCAGTTCTTC

V: TRBV16
J: TRBJ1-1
D: TRBD1
size: few
CDR3: CASSHGQGMVEAFF
DNA: TGTGCCAGCAGTCACGGACAGGGTATGGTTGAAGCTTTCTTT

V: TRBV7-2
J: TRBJ2-1
D: -
size: -
CDR3: CASSWGPDNEQFF
DNA: TGTGCCAGCAGCTGGGGACCCGACAATGAGCAGTTCTTC

V: TRBV2
J: TRBJ2-5
D: TRBD1
size: -
CDR3: CASTTTGVETQYF
DNA: TGTGCCAGCACCACCACAGGGGTAGAGACCCAGTACTTC

V: TRBV6-1
J: TRBJ1-3
D: -
size: few
CDR3: CASSERIYRNTIYF
DNA: TGTGCCAGCAGTGAAAGAATCTACCGAAACACCATATATTTT

V: TRBV6-6
J: TRBJ2-3
D: -
size: -
CDR3: CASSVRDLATDTQYF
DNA: TGTGCCAGCAGCGTCCGGGACTTGGCCACAGATACGCAGTATTTT

V: TRBV5-4
J: TRBJ1-4
D: -
size: once
CDR3: CASAGEENEKLFF
DNA: TGTGCCAGCGCTGGGGAGGAGAATGAAAAACTGTTTTTT

V: TRBV10-3
J: TRBJ2-5
D: -
size: -
CDR3: CAISEFTRVNQETQYF
DNA: TGTGCCATCAGTGAATTTACTAGGGTGAACCAAGAGACCCAGTACTTC

V: TRBV7-8
J: TRBJ1-1
D: TRBD1
size: -
CDR3: CASSLGTGNTEAFF
DNA: TGTGCCAGCAGCTTGGGGACAGGAAACACTGAAGCTTTCTTT

V: TRBV5-6
J: TRBJ1-1
D: -
size: -
CDR3: CASSLALGGGTEAFF
DNA: TGTGCCAGCAGCTTGGCGTTAGGGGGTGGCACTGAAGCTTTCTTT

V: TRBV15
J: TRBJ2-7
D: TRBD1
size: -
CDR3: CATSRTGTDEQYF
DNA: TGTGCCACCAGCAGAACCGGGACAGACGAGCAGTACTTC

V: TRBV13
J: TRBJ2-5
D: TRBD1
size: -
CDR3: CASSLYRDRRQETQYF
DNA: TGTGCCAGCAGCCTCTACCGGGACAGGCGTCAAGAGACCCAGTACTTC

V: TRBV18
J: TRBJ2-7
D: -
size: -
CDR3: CASSLDSYEQYF
DNA: TGTGCCAGCTCCCTTGACAGCTACGAGCAGTACTTC

V: TRBV2
J: TRBJ1-3
D: -
size: -
CDR3: CASSTPEGSGNTIYF
DNA: TGTGCCAGCAGCACTCCCGAAGGCTCTGGAAACACCATATATTTT

V: TRBV19
J: TRBJ1-2
D: TRBD1
size: -
CDR3: CASSIPGQGWDGYTF
DNA: TGTGCCAGTAGTATCCCGGGACAGGGCTGGGATGGCTACACCTTC

V: TRBV4-1
J: TRBJ2-5
D: TRBD2
size: few
CDR3: CASSQDSLAGGGWETQYF
DNA: TGCGCCAGCAGCCAAGATTCGCTAGCGGGGGGAGGTTGGGAGACCCAGTACTTC

V: TRBV2
J: TRBJ1-1
D: -
size: few
CDR3: CASFLSWGTEAFF
DNA: TGTGCCAGCTTTCTAAGCTGGGGGACTGAAGCTTTCTTT

V: TRBV6-5
J: TRBJ2-1
D: TRBD1
size: -
CDR3: CASQGAGVADEQFF
DNA: TGTGCCAGCCAGGGGGCAGGGGTCGCCGATGAGCAGTTCTTC

V: TRBV4-1
J: TRBJ2-1
D: TRBD1
size: -
CDR3: CASSQVLRGQGLGHEQFF
DNA: TGCGCCAGCAGCCAAGTCCTTAGGGGGCAGGGGTTAGGGCATGAGCAGTTCTTC

V: TRBV7-2
J: TRBJ1-5
D: TRBD1
size: -
CDR3: CASSLGGQRNNQPQHF
DNA: TGTGCCAGCAGCTTAGGGGGACAGAGAAACAATCAGCCCCAGCATTTT